The present T cell receptor (beta chain) was sequenced within a study of T cells in Graves' hyperthyroidism and ophthalmopathy. This clonotype occurred many times. CDR1 and CDR2 (germline): ENHRY, SYGVKD. V was pared by 2 bases and J by 0 bases, with 11 bases between. The CDR3 is 16 amino acids. RNA transcripts yielded amplified TCR beta CDR3 regions. The HTBI primer set was used in a first-round RT-PCR of the TCR CDR3. One entry per CDR3 protein results from TCRdb running MiXCR on the multiplex PCR reads. The table includes a few hundred thousand distinct CDR3 sequences, under 60% detected once. Participants, patients aged 18 to 65, had newly diagnosed hyperthyroidism with a duration under 2 months.

The sequence was collected from a woman aged 18 to 35 with Graves' hyperthyroidism. This chain uses TRBV10-3 with TRBJ1-5; D uncertain. What was sequenced was peripheral blood or thyroid tissue (not recorded which). The CDR3 DNA reads as TGTGCCATCAGTGAGGGAACGACCGCTAGCAATCAGCCCCAGCATTTT. Translated, it gives CAISEGTTASNQPQHF.